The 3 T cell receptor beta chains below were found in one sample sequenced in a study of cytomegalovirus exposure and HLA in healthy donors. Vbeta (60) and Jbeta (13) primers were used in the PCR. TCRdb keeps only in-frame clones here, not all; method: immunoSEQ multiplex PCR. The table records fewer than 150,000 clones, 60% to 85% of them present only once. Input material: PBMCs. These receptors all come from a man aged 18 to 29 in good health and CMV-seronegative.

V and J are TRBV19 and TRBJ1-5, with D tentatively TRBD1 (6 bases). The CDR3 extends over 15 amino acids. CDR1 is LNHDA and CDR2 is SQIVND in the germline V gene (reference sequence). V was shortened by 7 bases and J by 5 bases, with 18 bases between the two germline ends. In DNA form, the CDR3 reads TGTGCCAGTAAACCCGATACAGGGTTTTATCAGCCCCAGCATTTT. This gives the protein CASKPDTGFYQPQHF. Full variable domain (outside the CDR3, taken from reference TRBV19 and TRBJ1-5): DGGITQSPKYLFRKEGQNVTLSCEQNLNHDAMYWYRQDPGQGLRLIYYSQIVNDFQKGDIAEGYSVSREKKESFPLTVTSAQKNPTAFYLCASKPDTGFYQPQHFGDGTRLSIL.

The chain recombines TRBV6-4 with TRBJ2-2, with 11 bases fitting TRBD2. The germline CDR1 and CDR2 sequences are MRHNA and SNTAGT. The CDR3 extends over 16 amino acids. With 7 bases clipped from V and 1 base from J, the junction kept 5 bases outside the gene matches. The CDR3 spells CASTMTSGVNTGELFF. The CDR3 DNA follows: TGTGCCAGCACCATGACTAGCGGGGTGAACACCGGGGAGCTGTTTTTT.

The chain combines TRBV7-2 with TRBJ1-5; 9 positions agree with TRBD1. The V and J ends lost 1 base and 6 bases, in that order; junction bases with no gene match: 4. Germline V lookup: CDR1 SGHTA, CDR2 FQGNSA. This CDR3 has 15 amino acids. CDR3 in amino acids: CASSLGDREFQPQHF. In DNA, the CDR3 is TGTGCCAGCAGCTTAGGGGACAGGGAATTTCAGCCCCAGCATTTT. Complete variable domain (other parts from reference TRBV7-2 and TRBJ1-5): GAGVSQSPSNKVTEKGKDVELRCDPISGHTALYWYRQSLGQGLEFLIYFQGNSAPDKSGLPSDRFSAERTGGSVSTLTIQRTQQEDSAVYLCASSLGDREFQPQHFGDGTRLSIL.